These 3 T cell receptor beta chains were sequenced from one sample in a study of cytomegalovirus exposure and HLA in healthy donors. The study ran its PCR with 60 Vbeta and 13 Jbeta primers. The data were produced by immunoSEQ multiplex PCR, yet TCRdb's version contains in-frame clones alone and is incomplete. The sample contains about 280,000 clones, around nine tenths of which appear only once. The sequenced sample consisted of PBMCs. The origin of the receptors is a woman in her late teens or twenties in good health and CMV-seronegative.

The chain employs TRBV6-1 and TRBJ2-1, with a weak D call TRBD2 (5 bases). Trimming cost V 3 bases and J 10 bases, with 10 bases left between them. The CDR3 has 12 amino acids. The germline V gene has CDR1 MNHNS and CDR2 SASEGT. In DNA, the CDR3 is TGTGCCAGCAGTGACTTGGAGGCAGAGCAGTTCTTC. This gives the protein CASSDLEAEQFF.

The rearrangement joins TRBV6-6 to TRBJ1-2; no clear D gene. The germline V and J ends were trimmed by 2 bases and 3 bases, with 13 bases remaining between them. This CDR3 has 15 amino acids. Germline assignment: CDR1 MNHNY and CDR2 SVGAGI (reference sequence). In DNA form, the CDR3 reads TGTGCCAGCAGTTACGGCGGAACCTGGGACTATGGCTACACCTTC. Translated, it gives CASSYGGTWDYGYTF.

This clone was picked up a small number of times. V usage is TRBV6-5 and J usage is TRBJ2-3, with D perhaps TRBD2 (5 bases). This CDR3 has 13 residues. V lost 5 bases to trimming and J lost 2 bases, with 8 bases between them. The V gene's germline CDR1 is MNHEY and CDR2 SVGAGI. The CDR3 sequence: CASSRTFTDTQYF. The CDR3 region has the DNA TGTGCCAGCAGTCGGACTTTCACAGATACGCAGTATTTT.